These 23 T cell receptor beta chains were sequenced from one sample in a study of early T cells in non-severe SARS-CoV-2 infection. One entry per CDR3 protein, called by TCRdb with MiXCR from the 5' RACE reads. The data hold approximately 49,000 distinct CDR3 sequences, with 12% observed a single time. The specimen was whole blood. The source of these receptors is an adult who was a healthcare worker with PCR-confirmed SARS-CoV-2 infection or an uninfected control (not recorded which).

On this clonotype: One junction end disagrees with the germline gene, perhaps due to a read error. The V call is TRBV6-1, the J call TRBJ2-2, with a tentative D call TRBD2 (5 bases). This CDR3 has 12 residues. Per the germline V gene, CDR1 is MNHNS and CDR2 is SASEGT. CDR3 in DNA: TGCGCCGGACTCGCTAACACCGGGGAGCTGTTTTTT. Its translation: CAGLANTGELFF.

This clonotype came up a few times. The chain couples TRBV4-2 to TRBJ1-1; 11 nucleotides match TRBD1. Germline trimming cut 4 bases from V and 5 bases from J; bases unmatched to any gene: 0. The CDR3 contains 13 residues. Germline V gives CDR1 LGHNA, CDR2 YNFKEQ. CDR3 sequence reads: CASSRDRGTEAFF. The CDR3 DNA is TGTGCCAGCAGCCGGGACAGGGGGACTGAAGCTTTCTTT.

This chain joins TRBV3-1 and TRBJ2-1, with D possibly TRBD1 on 6 matching bases. V gave up 1 base and J gave up 1 base, with 8 bases separating them. The V gene's germline CDR1 is LGHDT and CDR2 YNNKEL (reference sequence). The CDR3 contains 15 residues. For the CDR3, the DNA is TGTGCCAGCAGCCAAGCGGACAGATCCTACAATGAGCAGTTCTTC. Encoded protein: CASSQADRSYNEQFF.

This clonotype has more than one count but fewer than ten. This chain joins TRBV11-2 and TRBJ2-3, with 10 bases matching TRBD2. The V and J ends lost 5 bases and 6 bases, in that order; junction bases with no gene match: 8. Germline V gene data show CDR1 as SGHAT and CDR2 as FQNNGV. The CDR3 contains 15 residues. In DNA form, the CDR3 reads TGTGCCAGCAGCGCACAGCGGGGGGGCCCCGATACGCAGTATTTT. Encoded protein: CASSAQRGGPDTQYF.

In this sample, this clonotype turned up a few times. This rearrangement joins TRBV11-3 to TRBJ2-2, with 10 bases matching TRBD1. Germline values: CDR1 SGHNT, CDR2 YENEEA. The CDR3 spans 15 residues. Germline trimming cut 6 bases from V and 5 bases from J; bases unmatched to any gene: 6. Written as DNA, the CDR3 is TGTGCCAGCAGTTTCGGACAGGGGGGGACCGGGGAGCTGTTTTTT. It translates to CASSFGQGGTGELFF.

In this sample, this clonotype turned up many times. The genes are TRBV20-1 and TRBJ2-1, with TRBD2 matching over 8 bases. V dropped 5 bases and J dropped 2; count of bases not matched to a gene: 11. Germline-derived CDR1 and CDR2 are DFQATT and SNEGSKA (reference sequence). This CDR3 has 16 amino acids. CDR3 sequence reads: CSAFPTSDDTYNEQFF. The CDR3 coding sequence is TGCAGTGCTTTTCCGACTAGCGATGATACCTACAATGAGCAGTTCTTC.

This clonotype has a count of ten or more. This chain connects TRBV6-5 to TRBJ1-1; maybe TRBD1 (5 bases). This CDR3 is 13 amino acids long. Trimming shortened V by 2 bases and J by 5 bases, and 9 bases separated the two germline ends. CDR1 and CDR2 (germline): MNHEY, SVGAGI. The CDR3 DNA reads TGTGCCAGCAGTTACCCGGGGGGGACTGAAGCTTTCTTT. Protein: CASSYPGGTEAFF.

The sample holds a few counts of this clonotype. J is TRBJ1-1 and V is TRBV29-1; D gene uncertain. The CDR3 spans 11 residues. The V end lost 7 bases, the J end lost 0 bases, and 6 bases lay between the germline ends. From germline, CDR1 is SQVTM and CDR2 ANQGSEA. In DNA form, the CDR3 reads TGCAGCGGTACCCTGAACACTGAAGCTTTCTTT. Translation: CSGTLNTEAFF.

In this sample, this clonotype turned up a few times. The chain employs TRBV12-3 or TRBV12-4 and TRBJ2-1, with 7 bases fitting TRBD2. This CDR3 region has 15 residues. With V trimmed by 1 base and J by 5 bases, 5 bases remained unmatched. The CDR3 DNA is TGTGCCAGCAGTTTAGTAGGACTAGGGGACAATGAGCAGTTCTTC. Translating it yields CASSLVGLGDNEQFF.

This rearrangement joins TRBV10-1 to TRBJ1-1, with D hard to call. Germline CDR1 WNHNN, CDR2 SYGVQD (reference sequence). CDR3 length equals 13 residues. V was cut by 8 bases and J by 3 bases, with 13 bases left in between. The CDR3: CASSPRLDTEAFF. The CDR3 DNA follows: TGCGCCAGCTCTCCGAGATTGGACACTGAAGCTTTCTTT.

This clonotype occurred a few times. The chain links TRBV12-3 or TRBV12-4 to TRBJ2-5, with 10 nucleotides matching TRBD2. The length of the CDR3 is 16 residues. After removal of 6 bases from V and 7 bases from J, the junction contained 14 bases not matched to a gene. Here the CDR3 reads CASRGAGTSALGTQYF. CDR3 DNA sequence: TGTGCCAGCAGAGGAGCCGGGACTAGCGCCCTTGGGACCCAGTACTTC.

This clonotype was seen more than once but under ten times. In nucleotides, the CDR3 is TGTGCCAGCTCACCACCGGGACGGAGAGAGACCCAGTACTTC. Residues: CASSPPGRRETQYF. J is TRBJ2-5 and V is TRBV18; D is possibly TRBD1 or TRBD2 (5 bases each). Germline loops: CDR1 KGHSH, CDR2 LQKENI. V lost 0 bases and J lost 4, with 9 bases in between. CDR3 length equals 14 residues. Variable domain in full (rest from reference TRBV18 and TRBJ2-5): NAGVMQNPRHLVRRRGQEARLRCSPMKGHSHVYWYRQLPEEGLKFMVYLQKENIIDESGMPKERFSAEFPKEGPSILRIQQVVRGDSAAYFCASSPPGRRETQYFGPGTRLLVL.

This sequence joins TRBV7-9 and TRBJ2-7, with a possible D match to TRBD1 (6 bases). The CDR3 contains 15 residues. V was cut by 5 bases and J by 7 bases, with 21 bases left in between. Germline V lookup: CDR1 SEHNR, CDR2 FQNEAQ (reference sequence). The DNA for the CDR3 is TGTGCCAGCAGCCCACTCAGAAGGGGGTCAGGTGAGCAGTACTTC. This codes for CASSPLRRGSGEQYF.

The chain has TRBV6-5 and TRBJ2-7; D remains unclear. V shed 5 bases and J shed 4 bases, with 12 bases lying between them. This CDR3 has 13 amino acids. Germline CDR1 is MNHEY and CDR2 is SVGAGI. CDR3 bases: TGTGCCAGCAGTAAACAGATTCTTTACGAGCAGTACTTC. Translated: CASSKQILYEQYF.

The table lists this clonotype with a few counts. The chain combines TRBV2 with TRBJ1-5; 10 nucleotides align to TRBD1. Germline V lookup: CDR1 SNHLY, CDR2 FYNNEI. J gave up 6 bases and V 6 bases, and 5 bases lay outside the gene matches. This CDR3 comprises 14 residues. CDR3 DNA: TGTGCCAGCAGCGGGGACAGGGGAACTCAGCCCCAGCATTTT. Translating gives CASSGDRGTQPQHF.

This clonotype was found many times. The chain links TRBV20-1 to TRBJ2-2, with D possibly matching TRBD1 (6 bases). The CDR3 extends over 18 amino acids. V was pared by 2 bases and J by 1 base, with 20 bases between. Germline CDR1 and CDR2: DFQATT and SNEGSKA (reference sequence). Here the CDR3 reads CSARLHRTGTRNTGELFF. CDR3 coding DNA: TGCAGTGCTAGATTACATAGGACCGGGACACGGAACACCGGGGAGCTGTTTTTT.

This clonotype was observed many times. The chain recombines TRBV10-2 with TRBJ2-7; D unresolved. This CDR3 is 14 amino acids long. Trimming cost V 8 bases and J 0 bases, with 14 bases left between them. CDR1 and CDR2 (germline): WSHSY, SAAADI. The CDR3 coding sequence is TGCGCCAGCTCCGAGAGACGGAGCTCCTACGAGCAGTACTTC. Translated: CASSERRSSYEQYF.

The chain has TRBV7-6 and TRBJ2-1; D is perhaps TRBD1 or TRBD2 (5 bases each). Germline CDR1 SGHVS, CDR2 FNYEAQ. The CDR3 consists of 15 residues. Trimming took off 0 bases at V and 6 bases at J, with 12 bases between the two ends. The chain's CDR3 is CASSLAAERGNEQFF. The CDR3 DNA reads TGTGCCAGCAGCTTAGCAGCGGAGAGGGGCAATGAGCAGTTCTTC.

This chain connects TRBV6-6 to TRBJ2-1; 11 bases fit TRBD2. Trimming removed 4 bases from V and 8 bases from J; junction bases left unmatched: 10. CDR3 length: 16 residues. Germline loops: CDR1 MNHNY, CDR2 SVGAGI (reference sequence). The CDR3 region is CASSSHSGRARDEQFF. The CDR3 bases are TGTGCCAGCAGTTCCCATAGCGGGAGGGCGAGGGATGAGCAGTTCTTC.

This clonotype was observed many times. The chain carries TRBV6-2 or TRBV6-3 and TRBJ1-5; D ambiguous. This CDR3 has 13 amino acids. Germline V gives CDR1 MNHEY, CDR2 SVGEGT. V was pared by 4 bases and J by 1 base, with 5 bases between. CDR3 in DNA: TGTGCCAGCAGTTTTACGAGCAATCAGCCCCAGCATTTT. Translation gives CASSFTSNQPQHF.

The sample holds many counts of this clonotype. CDR3 loop: CASSYTGISTDTQYF. The DNA of the CDR3 is TGTGCCAGCAGTTACACAGGGATCTCCACAGATACGCAGTATTTT. V usage is TRBV27 and J usage is TRBJ2-3, with D tentatively TRBD1 (6 bases). The CDR3 has 15 amino acids. Germline CDR1 reads MNHEY; CDR2 reads SMNVEV (reference sequence). V was shortened by 4 bases and J by 2 bases, with 13 bases between the two germline ends.

At least ten counts were recorded for this clonotype. The V and J genes are TRBV12-3 or TRBV12-4 and TRBJ2-4, with D tentatively TRBD2 (6 bases). V lost 2 bases and J 6 bases, leaving 8 bases between the germline ends. CDR3 length: 13 residues. CDR3 residues: CASSLRAGNIQYF. The CDR3 DNA reads as TGTGCCAGCAGTTTAAGAGCGGGAAACATTCAGTACTTC.

The gene calls are TRBV12-3 or TRBV12-4 and TRBJ2-7, with 9 bases aligning to TRBD1. V lost 6 bases, J lost 0 bases, and 6 bases stayed unmatched. CDR3 length: 15 residues. CDR3 DNA sequence: TGTGCCAGCAGCTCCCGGACAGGGGACTCCTACGAGCAGTACTTC. Translation gives CASSSRTGDSYEQYF.